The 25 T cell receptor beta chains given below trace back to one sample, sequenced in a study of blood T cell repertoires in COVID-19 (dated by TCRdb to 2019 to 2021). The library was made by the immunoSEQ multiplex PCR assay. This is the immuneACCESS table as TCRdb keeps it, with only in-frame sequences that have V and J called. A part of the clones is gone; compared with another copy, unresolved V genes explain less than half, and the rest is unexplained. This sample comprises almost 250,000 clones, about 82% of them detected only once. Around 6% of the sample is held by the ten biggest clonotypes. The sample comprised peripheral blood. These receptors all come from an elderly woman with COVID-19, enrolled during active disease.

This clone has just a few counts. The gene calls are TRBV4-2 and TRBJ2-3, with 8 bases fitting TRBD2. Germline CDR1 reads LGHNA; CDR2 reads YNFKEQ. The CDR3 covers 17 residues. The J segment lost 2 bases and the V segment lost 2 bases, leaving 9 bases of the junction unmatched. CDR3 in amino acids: CASSQLGGGYLTDTQYF. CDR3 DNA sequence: TGTGCCAGCAGCCAACTAGGCGGGGGGTACCTCACAGATACGCAGTATTTT.

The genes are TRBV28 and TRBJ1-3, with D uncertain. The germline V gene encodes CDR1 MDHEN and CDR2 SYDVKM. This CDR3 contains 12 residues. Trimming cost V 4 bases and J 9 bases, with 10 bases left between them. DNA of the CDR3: TGTGCCAGCAGTTGGAAGGCGGGCACCATATATTTT. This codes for CASSWKAGTIYF.

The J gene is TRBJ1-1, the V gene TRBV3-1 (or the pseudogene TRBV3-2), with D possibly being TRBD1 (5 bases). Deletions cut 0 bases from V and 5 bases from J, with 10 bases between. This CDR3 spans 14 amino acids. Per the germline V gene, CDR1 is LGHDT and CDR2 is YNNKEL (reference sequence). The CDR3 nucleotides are TGTGCCAGCAGCCAAGATTCAGGGATAACTGAAGCTTTCTTT. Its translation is CASSQDSGITEAFF.

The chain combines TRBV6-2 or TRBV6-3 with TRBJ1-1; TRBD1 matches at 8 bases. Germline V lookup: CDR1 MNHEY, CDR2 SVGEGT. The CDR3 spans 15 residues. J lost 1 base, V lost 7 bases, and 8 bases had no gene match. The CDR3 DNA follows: TGTGCCAGCAACCCCCAGGGGGCGGGGAACACTGAAGCTTTCTTT. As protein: CASNPQGAGNTEAFF.

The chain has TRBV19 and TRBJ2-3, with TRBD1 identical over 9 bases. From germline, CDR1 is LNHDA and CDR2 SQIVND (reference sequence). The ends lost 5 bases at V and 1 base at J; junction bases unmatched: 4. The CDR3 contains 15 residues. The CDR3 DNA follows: TGTGCCAGTAGTGAGCGACAGGGGGGCACAGATACGCAGTATTTT. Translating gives CASSERQGGTDTQYF.

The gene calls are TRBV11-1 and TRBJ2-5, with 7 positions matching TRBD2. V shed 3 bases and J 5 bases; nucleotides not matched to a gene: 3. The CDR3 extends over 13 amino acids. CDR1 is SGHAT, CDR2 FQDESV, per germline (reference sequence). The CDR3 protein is CASSLGGPETQYF. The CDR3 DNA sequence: TGTGCCAGCAGCTTGGGAGGGCCCGAGACCCAGTACTTC.

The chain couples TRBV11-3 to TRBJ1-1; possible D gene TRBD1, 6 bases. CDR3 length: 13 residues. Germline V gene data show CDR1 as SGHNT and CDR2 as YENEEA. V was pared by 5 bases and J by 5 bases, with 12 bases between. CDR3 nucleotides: TGTGCCAGCAGCGCGGGGGGCGGGACTGAAGCTTTCTTT. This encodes CASSAGGGTEAFF.

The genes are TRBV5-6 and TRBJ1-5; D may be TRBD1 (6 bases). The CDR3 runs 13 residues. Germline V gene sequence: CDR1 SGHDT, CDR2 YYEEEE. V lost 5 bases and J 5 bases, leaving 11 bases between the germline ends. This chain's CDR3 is CASSRQVDQPQHF. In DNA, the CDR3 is TGTGCCAGCAGTAGACAGGTTGATCAGCCCCAGCATTTT.

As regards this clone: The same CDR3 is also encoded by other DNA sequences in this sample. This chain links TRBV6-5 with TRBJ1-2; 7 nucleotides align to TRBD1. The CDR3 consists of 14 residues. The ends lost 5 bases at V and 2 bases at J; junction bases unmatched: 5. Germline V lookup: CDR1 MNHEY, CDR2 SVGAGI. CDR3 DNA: TGTGCCAGCAGTCGGACAGGTGGGAACTATGGCTACACCTTC. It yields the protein CASSRTGGNYGYTF.

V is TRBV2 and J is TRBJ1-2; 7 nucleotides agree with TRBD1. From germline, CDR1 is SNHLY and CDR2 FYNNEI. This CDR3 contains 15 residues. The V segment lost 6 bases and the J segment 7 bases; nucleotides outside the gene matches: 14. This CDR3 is CASSPTGKKDAGYTF. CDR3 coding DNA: TGTGCCAGCAGCCCGACAGGGAAAAAAGATGCTGGCTACACCTTC.

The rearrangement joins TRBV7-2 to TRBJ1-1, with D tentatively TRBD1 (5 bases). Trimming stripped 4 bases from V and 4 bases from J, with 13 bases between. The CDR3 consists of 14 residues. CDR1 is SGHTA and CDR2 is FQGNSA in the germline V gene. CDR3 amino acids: CASSSQNQGTEAFF. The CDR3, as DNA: TGTGCCAGCAGCTCTCAAAACCAGGGCACTGAAGCTTTCTTT.

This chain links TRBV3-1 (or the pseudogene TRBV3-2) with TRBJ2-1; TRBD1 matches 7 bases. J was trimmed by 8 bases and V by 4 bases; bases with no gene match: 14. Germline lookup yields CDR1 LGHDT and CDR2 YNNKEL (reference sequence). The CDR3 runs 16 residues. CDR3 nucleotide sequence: TGTGCCAGCAGCCGAGACCTACCGGGACAGTCCCATGAGCAGTTCTTC. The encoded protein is CASSRDLPGQSHEQFF.

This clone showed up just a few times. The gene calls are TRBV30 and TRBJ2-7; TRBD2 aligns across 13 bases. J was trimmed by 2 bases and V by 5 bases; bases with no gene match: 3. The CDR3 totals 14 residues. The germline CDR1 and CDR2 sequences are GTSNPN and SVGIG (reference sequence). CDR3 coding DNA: TGTGCCTGGGGGACTAGCGGGGTTCCCTACGAGCAGTACTTC. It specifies CAWGTSGVPYEQYF.

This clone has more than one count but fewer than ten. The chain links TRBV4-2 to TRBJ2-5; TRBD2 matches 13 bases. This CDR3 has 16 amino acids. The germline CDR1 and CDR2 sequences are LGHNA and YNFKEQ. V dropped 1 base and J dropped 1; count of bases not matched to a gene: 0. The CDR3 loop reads CASSQGLAGGQETQYF. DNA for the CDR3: TGTGCCAGCAGCCAAGGACTAGCGGGGGGCCAAGAGACCCAGTACTTC.

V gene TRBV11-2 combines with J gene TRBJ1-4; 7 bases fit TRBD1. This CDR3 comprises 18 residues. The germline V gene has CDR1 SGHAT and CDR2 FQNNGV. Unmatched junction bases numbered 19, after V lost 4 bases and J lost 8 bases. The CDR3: CASSSVTGALIRREKLFF. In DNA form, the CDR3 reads TGTGCCAGCAGCTCGGTCACAGGGGCCCTGATTCGGAGGGAAAAACTGTTTTTT.

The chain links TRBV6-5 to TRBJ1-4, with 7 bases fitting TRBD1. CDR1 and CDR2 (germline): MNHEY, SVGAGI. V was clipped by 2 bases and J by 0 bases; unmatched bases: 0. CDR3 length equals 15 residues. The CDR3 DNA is TGTGCCAGCAGTTACGGGACAGCAACTAATGAAAAACTGTTTTTT. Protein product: CASSYGTATNEKLFF.

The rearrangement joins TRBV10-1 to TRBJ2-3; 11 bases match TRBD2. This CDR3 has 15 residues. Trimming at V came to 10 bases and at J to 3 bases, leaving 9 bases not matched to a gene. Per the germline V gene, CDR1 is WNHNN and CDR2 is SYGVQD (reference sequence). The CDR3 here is CATQATSGITDTQYF. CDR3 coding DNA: TGCGCCACCCAAGCGACTAGCGGGATTACAGATACGCAGTATTTT.

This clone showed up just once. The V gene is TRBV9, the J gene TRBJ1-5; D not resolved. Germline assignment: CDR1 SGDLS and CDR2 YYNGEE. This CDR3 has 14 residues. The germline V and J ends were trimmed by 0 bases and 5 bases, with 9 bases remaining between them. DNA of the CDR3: TGTGCCAGCAGCGTAGGAGGCGGGGATCAGCCCCAGCATTTT. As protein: CASSVGGGDQPQHF.

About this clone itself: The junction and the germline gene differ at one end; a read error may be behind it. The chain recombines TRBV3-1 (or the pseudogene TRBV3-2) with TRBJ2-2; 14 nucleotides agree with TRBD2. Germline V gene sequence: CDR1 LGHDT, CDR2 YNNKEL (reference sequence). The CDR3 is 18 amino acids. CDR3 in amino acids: CASSQGLAGGRNIGELFF. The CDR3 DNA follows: TGTGCCAGCAGCCAAGGACTAGCGGGGGGGCGTAACATCGGGGAGCTGTTTTTT.

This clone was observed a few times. CDR3 residues: CASSKAESSYNEQFF. CDR3 coding DNA: TGTGCCAGCAGCAAAGCAGAGAGCTCCTACAATGAGCAGTTCTTC. V gene TRBV21-1 combines with J gene TRBJ2-1; the table assigns TRBD2, which was not confirmed against the DNA. TRBV21-1 is deemed a pseudogene. The CDR3 consists of 15 residues.

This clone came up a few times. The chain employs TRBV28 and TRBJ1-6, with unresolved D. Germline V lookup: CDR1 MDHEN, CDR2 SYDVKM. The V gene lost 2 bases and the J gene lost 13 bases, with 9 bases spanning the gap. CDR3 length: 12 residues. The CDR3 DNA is TGTGCCAGCAGTTTACCCCCCTCGCCCCTCCACTTT. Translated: CASSLPPSPLHF. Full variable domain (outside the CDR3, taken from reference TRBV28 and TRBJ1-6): DVKVTQSSRYLVKRTGEKVFLECVQDMDHENMFWYRQDPGLGLRLIYFSYDVKMKEKGDIPEGYSVSREKKERFSLILESASTNQTSMYLCASSLPPSPLHFGNGTRLTVT.

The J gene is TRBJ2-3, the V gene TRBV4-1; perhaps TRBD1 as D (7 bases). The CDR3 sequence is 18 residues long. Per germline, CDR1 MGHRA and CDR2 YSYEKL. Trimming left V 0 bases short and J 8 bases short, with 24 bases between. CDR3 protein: CASSQDRETGFTLGTQYF. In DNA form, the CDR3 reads TGCGCCAGCAGCCAAGATCGGGAGACAGGGTTTACGTTAGGTACGCAGTATTTT.

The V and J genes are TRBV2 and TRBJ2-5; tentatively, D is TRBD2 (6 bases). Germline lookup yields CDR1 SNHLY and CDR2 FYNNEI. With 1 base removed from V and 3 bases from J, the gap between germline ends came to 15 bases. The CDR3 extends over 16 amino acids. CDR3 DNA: TGTGCCAGCAGTGAAGATCGGAGGGGTGCAAAAGAGACCCAGTACTTC. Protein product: CASSEDRRGAKETQYF.

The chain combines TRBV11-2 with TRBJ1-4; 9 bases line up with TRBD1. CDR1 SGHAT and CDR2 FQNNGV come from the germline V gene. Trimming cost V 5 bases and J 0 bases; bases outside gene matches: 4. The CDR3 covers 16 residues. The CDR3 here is CASSLGQGTTNEKLFF. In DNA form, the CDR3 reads TGTGCCAGCAGCCTGGGACAGGGAACAACTAATGAAAAACTGTTTTTT. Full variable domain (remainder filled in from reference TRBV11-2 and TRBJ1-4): EAGVAQSPRYKIIEKRQSVAFWCNPISGHATLYWYQQILGQGPKLLIQFQNNGVVDDSQLPKDRFSAERLKGVDSTLKIQPAKLEDSAVYLCASSLGQGTTNEKLFFGSGTQLSVL.

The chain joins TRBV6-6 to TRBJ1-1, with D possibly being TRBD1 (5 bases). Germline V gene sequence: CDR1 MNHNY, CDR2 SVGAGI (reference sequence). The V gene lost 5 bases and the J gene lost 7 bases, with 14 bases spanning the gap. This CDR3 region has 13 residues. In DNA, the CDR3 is TGTGCCAGCAGTCCGCCGACAGAAAATGAAGCTTTCTTT. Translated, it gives CASSPPTENEAFF.